This passage covers 21 T cell receptor beta chains from one sample sequenced in a study of tumor-infiltrating lymphocytes in primary liver carcinoma. Each 20-30 mg portion of unsorted bulk tissue served as the source for co-extraction of RNA and DNA. TCR beta cDNA was reverse-transcribed from roughly 0.45 ug of total RNA. The reaction used a constant-region primer and ProtoScript II reverse transcriptase. Generation of the TCR beta libraries relied on three nested multiplex PCR rounds using slightly modified ARM-PCR. Each of the first two PCR rounds ran roughly 10 cycles with TRBV1-TRBV30 forward and C-beta reverse primers. TCRdb fed the multiplex PCR reads into MiXCR, producing one record per CDR3 protein. Of about 25,000 distinct CDR3 sequences in the sample, approximately 77% were seen once. The source material was liver tumor tissue from sampling region 5. The sample's subset: tumor region T5, tumor centre. The origin of the receptors is a woman aged 30 to 39 with primary liver carcinoma and hepatitis B virus infection.

To note about this clonotype: Likely a read error: the CDR3 ends without its conserved phenylalanine or tryptophan. The chain couples TRBV12-3 or TRBV12-4 to TRBJ2-1; D unresolved. The CDR3 spans 13 residues. The CDR3 spells CASSLGILNGQFL. The CDR3 coding sequence is TGTGCCAGCAGTTTAGGGATACTCAATGGGCAGTTCTTA.

This clonotype is a singleton in its sample. Here the CDR3 omits its conserved ending phenylalanine or tryptophan, so a read error is the likely source. This sequence joins TRBV12-3 or TRBV12-4 and TRBJ1-2; 7 positions agree with TRBD1. This CDR3 is built from 19 residues. The CDR3 region has the DNA TGCGCCAGCAGTTTCTTTCAGTTCAGGGGACAGTCCCCTGGGGATGGATACACCTTG. Protein product: CASSFFQFRGQSPGDGYTL.

Of note for this clonotype: Compared with germline, one end of the junction differs, possibly owing to a read error. V usage is TRBV10-2 and J usage is TRBJ1-1; no definite D call. The CDR3 is 14 residues long. Germline V lookup: CDR1 WSHSY, CDR2 SAAADI. The CDR3 loop is CASSESNASTEAFF. As DNA, the CDR3 is TGCGCCAGCAGTGAGTCGAATGCGAGCACTGAAGCGTTCTTT.

This clonotype was seen only once. The J gene is TRBJ2-2, the V gene TRBV11-3, with D possibly being TRBD2 (8 bases). Trimming took off 7 bases at V and 6 bases at J, with 18 bases between the two ends. The CDR3 sequence is 15 residues long. Germline-derived CDR1 and CDR2 are SGHNT and YENEEA. In DNA form, the CDR3 reads TGTGCCAGCAACCGTCGGGAGGGGGCCCCCGGGGAGCTGTTTTTT. It specifies CASNRREGAPGELFF.

The chain uses TRBV28 and TRBJ2-3; TRBD1 aligns across 10 bases. Germline loops: CDR1 MDHEN, CDR2 SYDVKM. The CDR3 is 14 residues long. V lost 10 bases to trimming and J lost 10 bases; unmatched junction nucleotides: 14. This chain's CDR3 is CATSGTGVEDAQYF. The CDR3 bases are TGTGCCACCTCCGGGACAGGGGTGGAGGATGCGCAGTATTTT. Looking up the rest from reference TRBV28 and TRBJ2-3 gives the full variable domain: DVKVTQSSRYLVKRTGEKVFLECVQDMDHENMFWYRQDPGLGLRLIYFSYDVKMKEKGDIPEGYSVSREKKERFSLILESASTNQTSMYLCATSGTGVEDAQYFGPGTRLTVL.

The chain recombines TRBV12-3 or TRBV12-4 with TRBJ1-1; the D gene is possibly TRBD1 (6 bases). The CDR3 loop spans 15 amino acids. V gave up 5 bases and J gave up 0 bases, with 13 bases separating them. CDR3 amino acids: CASSRSDRLNTEAFF. CDR3 coding DNA: TGTGCCAGCAGTCGGTCGGACAGACTGAACACTGAAGCTTTCTTT.

The genes are TRBV30 and TRBJ1-5; no definite D call. CDR3 size: 14 residues. Germline assignment: CDR1 GTSNPN and CDR2 SVGIG (reference sequence). V was shortened by 7 bases and J by 2 bases, with 15 bases between the two germline ends. The DNA of the CDR3 is TGTGCCTCCTCTGGGTGGGGTGGCAATCAGCCCCAGCATTTT. Its translation is CASSGWGGNQPQHF. Variable domain in full (rest from reference TRBV30 and TRBJ1-5): SQTIHQWPATLVQPVGSPLSLECTVEGTSNPNLYWYRQAAGRGLQLLFYSVGIGQISSEVPQNLSASRPQDRQFILSSKKLLLSDSGFYLCASSGWGGNQPQHFGDGTRLSIL.

A note on this clonotype: At one end, the junction sequence differs from germline, possibly due to a read error. The V call is TRBV7-8, the J call TRBJ2-3; D may be TRBD2 (8 bases). The germline V gene has CDR1 SGHVS and CDR2 FQNEAQ. The CDR3 has 19 amino acids. CDR3 protein: CASNARRGGRGTRTYTQYF. DNA of the CDR3: TGTGCCAGCAACGCTCGCCGGGGGGGCAGGGGGACACGCACATATACGCAGTATTTT.

This clonotype is medium-sized. The rearrangement links TRBV5-4 to TRBJ2-1; the match to TRBD2 covers 8 bases. CDR1 SGHNT and CDR2 YYREEE come from the germline V gene (reference sequence). The V and J ends lost 3 bases and 0 bases, in that order; junction bases with no gene match: 5. The CDR3 extends over 16 amino acids. This CDR3 is CASSSTSASSYNEQFF. The CDR3 region has the DNA TGTGCCAGCAGCTCGACTAGCGCAAGCTCCTACAATGAGCAGTTCTTC.

This clonotype came up once. At one end the junction does not follow the germline gene, possibly because of a read error. In DNA, the CDR3 is TGTGCCAACAGTCCGGGACAGGGCCCGCGGGCTAGCGGGAGCACCTACGGGCAGTGCTTC. Its protein is CANSPGQGPRASGSTYGQCF. J is TRBJ2-7 and V is TRBV6-2 or TRBV6-3; D may be TRBD2 (10 bases). The CDR3 has 20 amino acids. Germline loops: CDR1 MNHEY, CDR2 SVGEGT.

With respect to this clonotype: A junction end diverges from the germline sequence, so it may reflect a read error. The rearrangement joins TRBV12-3 or TRBV12-4 to TRBJ2-3; unclear D gene. The CDR3 is made up of 14 amino acids. CDR3 protein: CVSSFGRSTNTQYF. CDR3 sequence (DNA): TGTGTCAGCAGTTTTGGTCGTAGCACAAACACGCAGTATTTT.

On this clonotype itself: One end of the junction does not line up with germline, which may come from a read error. V is TRBV10-2 and J is TRBJ2-7; 10 bases line up with TRBD2. Per germline, CDR1 WSHSY and CDR2 SAAADI. The CDR3 has 18 residues. Here the CDR3 reads CASSDRKPLAGKPTEQYF. The CDR3 region has the DNA TGCGCAAGCAGTGACCGCAAGCCACTAGCGGGGAAACCTACGGAGCAGTACTTT.

Turning to this clonotype: A read error may produce the germline difference seen at one junction end. The chain uses TRBV10-2 and TRBJ2-7; D is perhaps TRBD1 (6 bases). CDR3 length: 14 amino acids. Germline assignment: CDR1 WSHSY and CDR2 SAAADI. The CDR3 loop reads CASSRTANSYKQYF. The CDR3 nucleotides read TGCGCCAGCAGTAGGACAGCCAATTCCTACAAGCAGTACTTC.

Concerning this clonotype itself: The junction departs from germline at one end; a sequencing error may be responsible. The chain combines TRBV24-1 with TRBJ2-3; D might be TRBD1 (6 bases). CDR3 length equals 17 residues. The germline CDR1 and CDR2 sequences are KGHDR and SFDVKD. The CDR3 here is CATSDGIGTTHGDMQYF. The CDR3 region has the DNA TGTGCCACCAGTGATGGTATAGGGACAACCCACGGAGATATGCAGTATTTT.

Concerning this clonotype itself: At one end, the junction sequence differs from germline, possibly due to a read error. The chain recombines TRBV6-5 with TRBJ2-7, with TRBD2 matching over 8 bases. This CDR3 is built from 17 residues. Germline CDR1 reads MNHEY; CDR2 reads SVGAGI. In nucleotides, the CDR3 is TGTGCCAGTAGCTTCGCCGGGACCAGCGGGAGCTCCCACGAGCAGTACTTC. Protein sequence: CASSFAGTSGSSHEQYF.

This clonotype occurred a few times. The chain has TRBV29-1 and TRBJ1-2; tentatively, D is TRBD1 (5 bases). Germline CDR1 and CDR2: SQVTM and ANQGSEA. The length of the CDR3 is 12 residues. In nucleotides, the CDR3 is TGCAGTGTTATACTTTGGGGCGGCGGCTACACCTTC. Translated: CSVILWGGGYTF.

This clonotype qualifies as large (0.1 to 1%). The rearrangement uses TRBV11-3 and TRBJ2-1, with D perhaps being TRBD1 or TRBD2 (5 bases each). V lost 3 bases and J lost 0, with 9 bases in between. Germline values: CDR1 SGHNT, CDR2 YENEEA. CDR3 length equals 15 residues. CDR3 sequence (DNA): TGTGCCAGCAGCTTCGGGGCCCGCTCCTACAATGAGCAGTTCTTC. It codes for CASSFGARSYNEQFF.

The J gene is TRBJ2-3, the V gene TRBV6-6; D is possibly TRBD2 (5 bases). Germline V lookup: CDR1 MNHNY, CDR2 SVGAGI (reference sequence). The CDR3 has 17 amino acids. The CDR3 sequence is CSSSYQTGPRRADTQYF. The CDR3 coding sequence is TGTTCTAGCAGTTACCAGACCGGACCTCGACGCGCAGATACGCAGTATTTT.

With regard to this clonotype: A much larger clone sits a single nucleotide away, making a read error possible. The chain carries TRBV7-9 and TRBJ2-1; the D gene is possibly TRBD1 (5 bases). Trimming took off 10 bases at V and 5 bases at J, with 9 bases between the two ends. CDR1 is SEHNR and CDR2 is FQNEAQ in the germline V gene (reference sequence). CDR3 length equals 11 residues. CDR3 residues: CANRRDNEQFF. The CDR3 region has the DNA TGTGCCAACAGGCGCGACAATGAGCAGTTCTTC. The complete variable domain, with remaining parts taken from reference TRBV7-9 and TRBJ2-1, reads DTGVSQNPRHKITKRGQNVTFRCDPISEHNRLYWYRQTLGQGPEFLTYFQNEAQLEKSRLLSDRFSAERPKGSFSTLEIQRTEQGDSAMYLCANRRDNEQFFGPGTRLTVL.

In the case of this clonotype: A junction boundary mismatches the germline segment, possibly from a read error. V usage is TRBV28 and J usage is TRBJ2-1, with D perhaps TRBD2 (6 bases). The germline CDR1 and CDR2 sequences are MDHEN and SYDVKM. The CDR3 runs to 16 residues. In nucleotides, the CDR3 is TGTGCCACCAGTCCCATGAGCGGGCCACCCTACAATGAGCAGTTCTTC. Amino acid sequence: CATSPMSGPPYNEQFF. The entire variable domain, with the rest obtained from reference TRBV28 and TRBJ2-1, is as follows: DVKVTQSSRYLVKRTGEKVFLECVQDMDHENMFWYRQDPGLGLRLIYFSYDVKMKEKGDIPEGYSVSREKKERFSLILESASTNQTSMYLCATSPMSGPPYNEQFFGPGTRLTVL.

Remarks on this clonotype: One end of the junction varies from germline; a read error may be responsible. The chain recombines TRBV6-6 with TRBJ1-5; 7 bases align to TRBD1. Germline V lookup: CDR1 MNHNY, CDR2 SVGAGI (reference sequence). The CDR3 is 15 residues long. CDR3 in DNA: TGTGCAAGCAGTTACGGGATAGGGGGCAATCAGGCCCAGCATTTT. Translating gives CASSYGIGGNQAQHF.